These T cell receptor beta chains were read from a single sample in a study of T cell responses to AZD1222 COVID-19 vaccine. Method: immunoSEQ multiplex PCR; TCRdb's copy keeps in-frame clones and lacks some. Of under 200,000 clones in the sample, 92% were seen once. This specimen consisted of peripheral blood, obtained on day 0 of MenACWY control vaccination. The receptors derive from an adult in good health. CDR3s include the opening cysteine and the closing phenylalanine or tryptophan.

V gene	J gene	CDR3 protein
TRBV10-2	TRBJ2-6	CASKISLSGANVLTF
TRBV3-1/TRBV3-2	TRBJ2-4	CASSQDAGPFAKNIQYF
TRBV19	TRBJ2-1	CASSIAQGASEQFF
TRBV19	TRBJ1-2	CASSRTTTYLDYGYTF
TRBV18	TRBJ1-5	CASSPWSTSNQPQHF
TRBV4-3	TRBJ2-1	CASSQGQGNEQFF
TRBV19	TRBJ2-1	CASGRGGADYEQFF
TRBV28	TRBJ2-1	CASSSSTGGRENEQFF
TRBV25-1	TRBJ2-7	CASSPQVQSYEQYF
TRBV7-2	TRBJ2-3	CASSLNSPAASTDTQYF
TRBV28	TRBJ2-3	CASSLVATDTQYF
TRBV4-2	TRBJ2-7	CASSPSRIRSYEQYF
TRBV7-3	TRBJ2-1	CASRQTGTGDFTEQFF
TRBV29-1	TRBJ1-1	CSVVGATEAFF
TRBV3-1/TRBV3-2	TRBJ2-7	CASSQEGTGMGEQYF
TRBV10-3	TRBJ2-2	CAISRFRDRGNTGELFF
TRBV5-6	TRBJ2-5	CASTGLAEHQETQYF
TRBV7-3	TRBJ2-1	CASSSSGVSYNEQFF
TRBV30	TRBJ1-6	CAWNGVNSPLHF
TRBV5-4	TRBJ2-1	CASSRTGTRAYNEQFF
TRBV10-3	TRBJ2-2	CAISPGPDGELFF
TRBV7-3	TRBJ2-1	CASSLSHGYNEQFF
TRBV5-1	TRBJ2-3	CASSLDRKTDTQYF
TRBV30	TRBJ2-7	CAWSEGTIYEQYF
TRBV7-9	TRBJ2-2	CASSSSASGGNTGELFF
TRBV20-1	TRBJ1-2	CSARGQADLF
TRBV7-2	TRBJ2-7	CASSLRGAGAYEQYF
TRBV19	TRBJ2-1	CASRSPGGNEQFF
TRBV5-1	TRBJ1-1	CASSWRGGDTEAFF
TRBV27	TRBJ2-1	CASSFRTAISYNEQFF
TRBV29-1	TRBJ2-5	CSVGSETQYF
TRBV3-1/TRBV3-2	TRBJ2-2	CASSQDWSINTGELFF
TRBV7-2	TRBJ2-7	CASSDVSLGDSLYEQYF
TRBV30	TRBJ2-7	CAWSVIGWIGQGLHEQYF
TRBV27	TRBJ1-5	CASSPTGQYSNQPQHF
TRBV18	TRBJ1-2	CASSRGQGSNGYTF